The T cell receptor (beta chain) under discussion was sequenced for a study of blood T cell repertoires in COVID-19. Across the whole study: Sites in the United States, Italy and Spain provided acute and convalescent COVID-19 samples. Nucleic acid was either cDNA or gDNA, and it came from T cells, B-cell-depleted T cells, or PBMCs.

In the study's own analysis: By means of reference gene primer amplification, nucleated cell counts were estimated. Assay used: immunoSEQ multiplex PCR; TCRdb lists only in-frame clones, some missing. The V and J calls and clone size are taken from that table; D and trimming were inferred from the DNA. Found here are fewer than 25,000 clones, 75% to 90% of them singletons; the top ten hold around 19%. Sequencing used peripheral blood. The sequence derives from a human donor in a cohort sampled during active COVID-19.

This chain's CDR3 is CASSLDWRGVYNEQFF. The CDR3 DNA is TGTGCCAGCAGCTTAGACTGGCGGGGGGTTTACAATGAGCAGTTCTTC. This chain connects TRBV7-9 to TRBJ2-1; 8 bases map to TRBD2. The CDR3 runs 16 residues. V was clipped by 1 base and J by 4 bases; unmatched bases: 6. Germline values: CDR1 SEHNR, CDR2 FQNEAQ (reference sequence). Looking up the rest from reference TRBV7-9 and TRBJ2-1 gives the full variable domain: DTGVSQNPRHKITKRGQNVTFRCDPISEHNRLYWYRQTLGQGPEFLTYFQNEAQLEKSRLLSDRFSAERPKGSFSTLEIQRTEQGDSAMYLCASSLDWRGVYNEQFFGPGTRLTVL.